This T cell receptor beta chain was sequenced for a study of molecular identifiers for immune sequencing clone quantification. Study-level points and caveats: Jurkat TCR RNA spiked in from one cell reportedly remained identifiable amid around 1 million naive cells.

Naive CD8 T cells underwent sorting with the CD8+CD4-CCR7+CD45RA+ definition. This clonotype was observed a handful of times. What it binds is unknown. Germline V gene sequence: CDR1 SGHNT, CDR2 YYREEE (reference sequence). V was clipped by 4 bases and J by 3 bases, with 17 bases between them. The CDR3 runs to 15 residues. Previously described methods and listed TCR primers were employed for the bulk TCR libraries. TCRdb redid the calling of the PCR reads with MiXCR, one entry per CDR3 protein. The sample shows about 640,000 distinct CDR3 sequences, about 20% of them seen only once. The chain links TRBV5-4 to TRBJ2-7; D ambiguous. This TCR was sampled from a human donor in good health. Some libraries in this study had Jurkat cell RNA spiked in. Sequencing used naive CD8+ T cells from blood, with Jurkat cell RNA spiked in. Subset described: FACS-sorted CD8+CD4-CCR7+CD45RA+ naive T cells. The CDR3 reads CASSPHGVVNYEQYF. Written as DNA, the CDR3 is TGTGCCAGCAGCCCGCATGGGGTAGTCAACTACGAGCAGTACTTC.